A single sample is the source of the 17 T cell receptor beta chains below, sequenced in a study of cytomegalovirus exposure and HLA in healthy donors. Primers for the PCR totalled 60 Vbeta and 13 Jbeta. Repertoires were generated with immunoSEQ multiplex PCR, while TCRdb's copy carries only in-frame clones and drops some. The data hold more than 95,000 clones, with around 80% observed a single time. The sequenced sample consisted of PBMCs. Receptors originate from a male donor in good health and CMV-seronegative.

The chain combines TRBV19 with TRBJ2-2; D remains unclear. The CDR3 has 12 amino acids. The germline V gene has CDR1 LNHDA and CDR2 SQIVND (reference sequence). Trimming cost V 10 bases and J 7 bases, with 13 bases left between them. The CDR3 spells CAIRLVSGELFF. In DNA, the CDR3 is TGTGCCATCAGACTGGTCAGCGGGGAGCTGTTTTTT.

A single count supports this clone. The chain recombines TRBV7-3 with TRBJ2-2, with D maybe TRBD2 (6 bases). The V gene lost 1 base and the J gene lost 5 bases, with 8 bases spanning the gap. The CDR3 has 14 amino acids. From germline, CDR1 is SGHTA and CDR2 FQGTGA. CDR3 DNA sequence: TGTGCCAGCAGCTTAATGGGAGGTACCGGGGAGCTGTTTTTT. Translating it yields CASSLMGGTGELFF.

V usage is TRBV7-2 and J usage is TRBJ2-3; the match to TRBD2 covers 11 bases. Trimming removed 5 bases from V and 5 bases from J; junction bases left unmatched: 6. This CDR3 comprises 15 residues. Germline lookup yields CDR1 SGHTA and CDR2 FQGNSA. The CDR3 bases are TGTGCCAGCAGCCTTTTAGCGGGAGGGCGAGATACGCAGTATTTT. This gives the protein CASSLLAGGRDTQYF.

The J gene is TRBJ1-1, the V gene TRBV28; a weak D match, TRBD1 (5 bases). Deletions cut 3 bases from V and 1 base from J, with 6 bases between. Per germline, CDR1 MDHEN and CDR2 SYDVKM. The CDR3 runs to 13 residues. CDR3 coding DNA: TGTGCCAGCAGTTTTAGGGGGAACACTGAAGCTTTCTTT. It codes for CASSFRGNTEAFF.

In this sample, this clone turned up once. V usage is TRBV10-3 and J usage is TRBJ2-7, with TRBD2 identical over 9 bases. V lost 4 bases and J lost 6; bases outside the gene matches: 7. Germline V gene sequence: CDR1 ENHRY, CDR2 SYGVKD. The CDR3 loop spans 14 amino acids. CDR3 in amino acids: CAISGIAGAFEQYF. The DNA of the CDR3 is TGTGCCATCAGTGGGATAGCGGGAGCTTTCGAGCAGTACTTC.

This rearrangement joins TRBV19 to TRBJ2-1; 9 bases map to TRBD2. The trim removed 9 bases at V and 6 bases at J, leaving 3 bases unmatched. The CDR3 consists of 12 residues. The germline gives CDR1 LNHDA, CDR2 SQIVND (reference sequence). Here the CDR3 DNA reads TGTGCCAGCCGGGGACTAGCCAATGAGCAGTTCTTC. This gives the protein CASRGLANEQFF.

The chain carries TRBV5-1 and TRBJ2-5; D might be TRBD1 (6 bases). The CDR3 sequence is 17 residues long. CDR1 SGHRS and CDR2 YFSETQ come from the germline V gene. Deletions cut 4 bases from V and 2 bases from J, with 21 bases between. CDR3 protein: CASSPYEGELRQETQYF. CDR3 nucleotides: TGCGCCAGCAGCCCGTACGAGGGGGAATTGAGGCAAGAGACCCAGTACTTC.

This clone was picked up a small number of times. The J gene is TRBJ1-5, the V gene TRBV6-1; TRBD1 is a possible D gene (5 bases). CDR3 length equals 13 residues. Looked up from germline, CDR1 is MNHNS and CDR2 is SASEGT. Trimming took off 6 bases at V and 5 bases at J, with 11 bases between the two ends. The CDR3 spells CASRQKGDQPQHF. CDR3 bases: TGTGCCAGCAGACAAAAAGGGGATCAGCCCCAGCATTTT.

Only a few counts were recorded for this clone. The J gene is TRBJ2-5, the V gene TRBV7-2; 10 bases are shared with TRBD2. TRBJ2-7 matches the DNA end more closely, so the J call is doubtful. The CDR3 length is 14 residues. The germline CDR1 and CDR2 sequences are SGHTA and FQGNSA. The chain's CDR3 is CASSLSGRDYEQYF. CDR3 sequence (DNA): TGTGCCAGCAGCTTAAGCGGGAGGGACTACGAGCAGTACTTC.

J is TRBJ2-1 and V is TRBV15; D call uncertain. V lost 8 bases and J lost 7, with 9 bases in between. The CDR3 has 11 residues. Germline-derived CDR1 and CDR2 are LNHNV and YYDKDF (reference sequence). The CDR3 reads CATLGLNEQFF. The CDR3 DNA is TGTGCCACCCTAGGCCTGAATGAGCAGTTCTTC.

This chain connects TRBV6-4 to TRBJ2-3; TRBD2 matches at 11 bases. CDR1 and CDR2 (germline): MRHNA, SNTAGT. V shed 3 bases and J 6 bases; nucleotides not matched to a gene: 11. The CDR3 has 17 amino acids. The CDR3 bases are TGTGCCAGCAGTGAGTCGTCTTTAGCGGGAGGGCATGATACGCAGTATTTT. Its protein product is CASSESSLAGGHDTQYF.

In its sample, this clone was seen once. The V call is TRBV9, the J call TRBJ2-1, with 9 bases that match TRBD2. Germline V lookup: CDR1 SGDLS, CDR2 YYNGEE. Trimming cost V 2 bases and J 7 bases; bases outside gene matches: 7. The CDR3 covers 15 residues. CDR3 DNA sequence: TGTGCCAGCAGCGTTCGACTAGCGGAAAGGAATGAGCAGTTCTTC. Protein: CASSVRLAERNEQFF. The entire variable domain, with the rest obtained from reference TRBV9 and TRBJ2-1, is as follows: DSGVTQTPKHLITATGQRVTLRCSPRSGDLSVYWYQQSLDQGLQFLIQYYNGEERAKGNILERFSAQQFPDLHSELNLSSLELGDSALYFCASSVRLAERNEQFFGPGTRLTVL.

DNA for the CDR3: TGTGCCTGGATAGACAGGGCTAGCACAGATACGCAGTATTTT. It specifies CAWIDRASTDTQYF. The V gene is TRBV30, the J gene TRBJ2-3; 7 bases align to TRBD1. The V gene end was trimmed by 4 bases and the J gene end by 0 bases; junction bases not matched to a gene: 4. Germline assignment: CDR1 GTSNPN and CDR2 SVGIG (reference sequence). This CDR3 has 14 residues.

V usage is TRBV11-2 and J usage is TRBJ2-7, with 10 bases identical to TRBD2. Per germline, CDR1 SGHAT and CDR2 FQNNGV. Unmatched junction bases numbered 7, after V lost 5 bases and J lost 0 bases. The length of the CDR3 is 16 residues. This CDR3 is CASSPDLAGASYEQYF. In DNA, the CDR3 is TGTGCCAGCAGCCCCGATCTAGCGGGAGCCTCCTACGAGCAGTACTTC.

The gene calls are TRBV7-3 and TRBJ2-5, with 8 bases fitting TRBD2. This CDR3 region has 15 residues. Germline V gives CDR1 SGHTA, CDR2 FQGTGA. The trim removed 5 bases at V and 1 base at J, leaving 6 bases unmatched. The CDR3 region has the DNA TGTGCCAGCAGCCAATTAGCGGGACCCCAAGAGACCCAGTACTTC. Its protein product is CASSQLAGPQETQYF.

The chain uses TRBV15 and TRBJ2-1; no firm D call. With 0 bases removed from V and 7 bases from J, the gap between germline ends came to 10 bases. CDR1 is LNHNV, CDR2 YYDKDF, per germline (reference sequence). This CDR3 is 14 amino acids long. CDR3 loop: CATSRDYGRNEQFF. The CDR3 DNA follows: TGTGCCACCAGCAGAGATTATGGCCGTAATGAGCAGTTCTTC.

The genes are TRBV4-1 and TRBJ2-7; 11 bases line up with TRBD2. The CDR3 is 16 residues long. V shed 2 bases, J shed 6 bases, and the junction held 9 bases outside the gene matches. Per the germline V gene, CDR1 is MGHRA and CDR2 is YSYEKL. As DNA, the CDR3 is TGCGCCAGCAGCCAACCCATAGCGGGAGGGCATCGCGAGCAGTACTTC. Translation gives CASSQPIAGGHREQYF.